This T cell receptor (beta chain) appears in the sequencing data of a study of shared clonotypes between healthy human individuals. Study results and limitations: Richness estimates generally favored naive over memory subsets.

This CDR3 is built from 13 residues. The V segment lost 5 bases and the J segment 3 bases; nucleotides outside the gene matches: 4. Germline V lookup: CDR1 MDHEN, CDR2 SYDVKM. A single count supports this clone. Its antigen is undetermined. Different DNA sequences within this sample yield the same CDR3. Assay used: immunoSEQ multiplex PCR; TCRdb lists only in-frame clones, some missing. This sample has some 2,100,000 clones, with just over 90% found just once. Terminally differentiated effector memory CD45RA+ cells were excluded from the naive CD8 cells, which were CD45RO-negative and positively selected for CCR7. Healthy and HIV-negative, the adult donors had no recent acute infections or vaccinations.

This receptor was identified in a young man in good health. Some clones in this sample may be carry-over from other donors' samples. The sequencing input was naive CD8+ T cells from PBMCs. The chain couples TRBV28 to TRBJ2-7; 7 bases match TRBD1. DNA of the CDR3: TGTGCCAGCAGTGCCCCAGGGGGCTACGAGCAGTACTTC. This translates into CASSAPGGYEQYF.